The rows below give T cell receptor beta chains drawn from one sample of a study of T-cell reconstitution after alpha-beta-depleted transplantation in children. TCRdb re-derived calls from the PCR reads in MiXCR, one entry per CDR3 protein. This table has tens of thousands of distinct CDR3 sequences, approximately 4.4% appearing once. The material was PBMCs, mostly from graft donor cells, obtained 180 days after TCRalphabeta/CD19-depleted stem cell transplant. The receptor set was obtained from a boy under two years old who had a stem cell transplant for acute myeloid leukemia, so the T cells may come from the graft donor. Each CDR3 is given with its conserved first and last residue. Each record gives: CDR3 length, D gene, J gene, V gene, clone size, CDR3 protein, CDR3 DNA. D genes are given only for firm matches. The listing skips clone size in some rows; elsewhere it reads once, few, many or a size class.

14	NA	TRBJ1-1	TRBV5-1	many	CASSFTGTSNEAFF	TGCGCCAGCAGCTTCACCGGGACATCTAATGAAGCTTTCTTT
16	TRBD1	TRBJ1-2	TRBV20-1	many	CSATIRDRILNYGYTF	TGCAGTGCTACAATCCGGGACAGAATCCTTAACTATGGCTACACCTTC
13	NA	TRBJ1-1	TRBV18	NA	CASFQGLNTEAFF	TGTGCCAGCTTTCAAGGCCTGAACACTGAAGCTTTCTTT
13	TRBD1	TRBJ2-7	TRBV20-1	many	CSALGTGIYEQYF	TGCAGTGCTCTAGGGACAGGCATCTACGAGCAGTACTTC
14	TRBD1	TRBJ1-4	TRBV12-3/TRBV12-4	many	CASSRGGRHEKLFF	TGTGCCAGCAGCAGGGGGGGGCGACATGAAAAACTGTTTTTT
14	TRBD1	TRBJ1-1	TRBV20-1	many	CSARPGQGWAEAFF	TGCAGTGCCAGACCGGGACAGGGGTGGGCTGAAGCTTTCTTT
16	TRBD2	TRBJ2-5	TRBV12-3/TRBV12-4	many	CASSSRRLARPETQYF	TGTGCCAGCAGTTCTCGCAGACTAGCAAGACCAGAGACCCAGTACTTC
13	TRBD1	TRBJ2-5	TRBV20-1	many	CSADGTAQETQYF	TGCAGTGCCGACGGGACAGCCCAAGAGACCCAGTACTTC
18	NA	TRBJ2-1	TRBV4-3	many	CASSQDGGPGHPYNEQFF	TGCGCCAGCAGCCAAGATGGGGGCCCGGGACACCCCTACAATGAGCAGTTCTTC
16	NA	TRBJ1-1	TRBV29-1	many	CSVDPGVGLVNTEAFF	TGCAGCGTTGATCCAGGGGTCGGACTCGTGAACACTGAAGCTTTCTTT
15	NA	TRBJ1-6	TRBV3-1	many	CASSPPGTVYRPLHF	TGTGCCAGCAGCCCCCCCGGGACGGTCTATCGACCCCTCCACTTT
15	TRBD1	TRBJ1-5	TRBV12-3/TRBV12-4	many	CASRGQGNSNQPQHF	TGTGCCAGCAGGGGACAGGGGAATAGCAATCAGCCCCAGCATTTT
14	TRBD2	TRBJ2-1	TRBV29-1	many	CSVAAGGSYNEQFF	TGCAGCGTTGCTGCGGGGGGGTCCTACAATGAGCAGTTCTTC
13	NA	TRBJ2-1	TRBV19	NA	CASSIKGYNEQFF	TGTGCCAGTAGTATTAAGGGCTACAATGAGCAGTTCTTC
17	NA	TRBJ2-3	TRBV7-9	many	CASSLGSGGPSTDTQYF	TGTGCCAGCAGCTTAGGTTCGGGTGGGCCTAGCACAGATACGCAGTATTTT
14	TRBD1	TRBJ2-2	TRBV7-9	few	CAGDRGMITGELFF	TGTGCCGGCGACAGGGGGATGATCACCGGGGAGCTGTTTTTT
16	NA	TRBJ1-5	TRBV27	many	CASKRVGEYSNQPQHF	TGTGCCAGCAAGAGGGTAGGGGAATATAGCAATCAGCCCCAGCATTTT
20	TRBD1	TRBJ1-3	TRBV3-1	many	CASSQVRDRGLPVSGNTIYF	TGTGCCAGCAGCCAAGTCCGGGACAGGGGGCTCCCGGTCTCTGGAAACACCATATATTTT
13	NA	TRBJ1-1	TRBV12-3/TRBV12-4	many	CASTTGVGTEAFF	TGTGCCAGCACCACAGGAGTGGGGACTGAAGCTTTCTTT
14	NA	TRBJ2-7	TRBV7-9	many	CASSLGDGAYEQYF	TGTGCCAGCAGCTTAGGGGACGGAGCCTACGAGCAGTACTTC
12	NA	TRBJ1-4	TRBV11-2	many	CASSAPYEKLFF	TGTGCCAGCAGCGCCCCTTATGAAAAACTGTTTTTT
15	NA	TRBJ2-3	TRBV12-3/TRBV12-4	many	CASSPHGGHTDTQYF	TGTGCCAGCAGCCCCCACGGTGGACACACAGATACGCAGTATTTT
14	NA	TRBJ1-5	TRBV6-1	many	CASSPFQGRQPQHF	TGTGCCAGCAGTCCTTTCCAGGGGAGACAGCCCCAGCATTTT
14	NA	TRBJ2-1	TRBV6-5	many	CASSFRSSYNEQFF	TGTGCCAGCAGTTTTAGGAGCTCCTACAATGAGCAGTTCTTC
12	NA	TRBJ1-1	TRBV18	many	CASSPGRGEAFF	TGTGCCAGCTCACCCGGACGGGGTGAAGCTTTCTTT
16	TRBD1	TRBJ1-2	TRBV20-1	many	CSAISLRTGSNYGYTF	TGCAGTGCGATCAGTCTACGGACAGGGTCCAACTATGGCTACACCTTC
14	NA	TRBJ1-1	TRBV12-3/TRBV12-4	once	CASSDSQVNTEAFF	TGTGCCAGCAGTGACAGTCAAGTAAACACTGAAGCTTTCTTT
11	NA	TRBJ2-3	TRBV6-5	many	CASRKADTQYF	TGTGCCAGCAGAAAGGCAGATACGCAGTATTTT
16	TRBD1	TRBJ1-3	TRBV7-6	many	CASSLAMTGKSNTIYF	TGTGCCAGCAGCTTAGCCATGACAGGGAAATCCAACACCATATATTTT
13	NA	TRBJ1-4	TRBV7-8	many	CASTLTGSEKLFF	TGTGCCAGCACCCTAACAGGGTCGGAAAAACTGTTTTTT
15	NA	TRBJ2-1	TRBV28	many	CASTTGTPKTGEQFF	TGTGCCAGCACTACCGGGACTCCAAAAACAGGCGAGCAGTTCTTC
14	NA	TRBJ1-6	TRBV6-5	many	CASSYGGSRSPLHF	TGTGCCAGCAGTTACGGGGGGAGCAGGTCACCCCTCCACTTT
11	NA	TRBJ2-3	TRBV29-1	many	CSGHSGGLWDF	TGCAGCGGCCACTCAGGGGGACTCTGGGATTTT
13	NA	TRBJ2-7	TRBV6-1	few	CASSAYRGYEQYF	TGTGCCAGCAGTGCATACCGGGGCTACGAGCAGTACTTC
14	NA	TRBJ1-4	TRBV7-2	many	CASSLSVANEKLFF	TGTGCCAGCAGCCTCTCTGTGGCTAATGAAAAACTGTTTTTT
14	NA	TRBJ1-1	TRBV4-1	many	CASSQAGGYSEAFF	TGCGCCAGCAGCCAGGCCGGGGGGTACAGTGAAGCTTTCTTT
16	TRBD2	TRBJ2-3	TRBV12-3/TRBV12-4	many	CASSLIWGGYTDTQYF	TGTGCCAGCAGTTTAATTTGGGGGGGTTACACAGATACGCAGTATTTT
15	TRBD1	TRBJ2-7	TRBV2	many	CASSQQTGGLYEQYF	TGTGCCAGCAGCCAACAGACAGGGGGCTTATACGAGCAGTACTTC
16	NA	TRBJ2-1	TRBV11-3	few	CASSSPDRGANNEQFF	TGTGCCAGCAGCTCCCCGGACAGAGGGGCAAACAATGAGCAGTTCTTC
16	NA	TRBJ2-1	TRBV5-4	NA	CASSLEGVRSYNEQFF	TGTGCCAGCAGCTTGGAAGGAGTCAGATCCTACAATGAGCAGTTCTTC
17	TRBD2	TRBJ2-2	TRBV4-1	many	CASSQEKGRGDTGELFF	TGCGCCAGCAGCCAAGAAAAAGGGCGGGGGGACACCGGGGAGCTGTTTTTT
18	TRBD1	TRBJ2-1	TRBV20-1	many	CSARDEEGQGPYYNEQFF	TGCAGTGCTAGAGATGAAGAGGGACAGGGCCCTTATTACAATGAGCAGTTCTTC
10	NA	TRBJ1-2	TRBV12-5	many	CASGLRGYTF	TGTGCTAGTGGCCTTAGGGGCTACACCTTC
15	NA	TRBJ2-1	TRBV15	many	CATSRSPKFGFEQFF	TGTGCCACCAGCAGATCCCCCAAGTTCGGGTTTGAGCAGTTCTTC
18	TRBD2	TRBJ2-1	TRBV4-3	many	CASSHSGLAGSGHNEQFF	TGCGCCAGCAGCCACTCGGGACTAGCGGGGTCTGGACACAATGAGCAGTTCTTC
17	NA	TRBJ2-2	TRBV20-1	many	CSARSSEGPTNTGELFF	TGCAGTGCTAGGTCTTCAGAGGGCCCGACGAACACCGGGGAGCTGTTTTTT
14	TRBD1	TRBJ2-3	TRBV5-1	many	CASSPGDRGDTQYF	TGCGCCAGCAGCCCAGGCGACAGGGGAGATACGCAGTATTTT
14	TRBD2	TRBJ2-1	TRBV3-1	many	CASSQDRASGEQFF	TGTGCCAGCAGCCAAGATCGGGCTAGCGGAGAGCAGTTCTTC
12	NA	TRBJ2-5	TRBV20-1	many	CSARDAWETQYF	TGCAGTGCTAGAGATGCTTGGGAGACCCAGTACTTC
17	NA	TRBJ2-3	TRBV5-5	many	CASSLGGPRTDTDTQYF	TGTGCCAGCAGCTTGGGAGGTCCCAGAACTGACACAGATACGCAGTATTTT
18	NA	TRBJ1-4	TRBV20-1	many	CSARDGRGRGATNEKLFF	TGCAGTGCTAGAGATGGACGGGGACGGGGGGCAACTAATGAAAAACTGTTTTTT
12	TRBD2	TRBJ2-1	TRBV20-1	NA	CSALTTGGEQFF	TGCAGTGCCCTAACAACGGGGGGTGAGCAGTTCTTC
14	NA	TRBJ2-3	TRBV5-1	many	CASSLVAGADTQYF	TGCGCCAGCAGCTTGGTGGCAGGGGCAGATACGCAGTATTTT